This TCR beta chain stems from a study of CD8 T cells in Susac syndrome. Reverse transcription of about 0.5 to 1 ug RNA used random hexamers. The immunoSEQ assay covered 54 Vbeta and 13 Jbeta segments for CDR3. TCRdb reanalysed the immunoSEQ multiplex PCR reads using MiXCR and keeps one entry per CDR3 protein. Of some 150,000 distinct CDR3 sequences detected, roughly 95% appear once; the ten largest clones hold roughly 0.15%. V was cut by 3 bases and J by 3 bases, with 14 bases left in between. The CDR3 is 15 amino acids. The germline CDR1 and CDR2 sequences are LGHNT and FRNRAP. This receptor was taken from a human donor with multiple sclerosis. The chain carries TRBV12-5 and TRBJ2-5; perhaps TRBD2 as D (6 bases). The sequencing sample was made of CD8+ T cells from PBMCs. The CDR3 is CASGLSSGGKETQYF. In nucleotides, the CDR3 is TGTGCTAGTGGTTTATCTAGTGGAGGGAAAGAGACCCAGTACTTC.